The rows below give T cell receptor beta chains drawn from one sample of a study of cytomegalovirus exposure and HLA in healthy donors. Sequencing was performed with immunoSEQ multiplex PCR; in TCRdb, only in-frame clones are kept and a portion is missing. The sample comprises 75,000 to 90,000 clones, 63% of which are singletons, and 14% to 15% rests with the top ten. Source material: PBMCs. These receptors originate from a woman aged 40-49 years in good health and CMV-seropositive. CDR3s include the opening cysteine and the closing phenylalanine or tryptophan. Each record gives: CDR3 DNA, CDR3 protein, clone size, V gene, CDR3 length, D gene, J gene. A D gene is named only where the DNA matches it firmly. Not every row has a clone size; where given, it reads once, few, many or a size class.

CDR3nt: TGTGCCAGCACCTCCAGGGCGGGGTTAGACATTCAGTACTTC
CDR3aa: CASTSRAGLDIQYF
abundance: -
v_gene: TRBV5-5
len: 14
d_gene: -
j_gene: TRBJ2-4

CDR3nt: TGCGCCAGCAGCCAAGATCGGGGTAATCCATACGAGCAGTACTTC
CDR3aa: CASSQDRGNPYEQYF
abundance: -
v_gene: TRBV4-3
len: 15
d_gene: -
j_gene: TRBJ2-7

CDR3nt: TGTGCCAGCAGTTTGGGGGGAGCTGGAAACACCATATATTTT
CDR3aa: CASSLGGAGNTIYF
abundance: once
v_gene: TRBV27
len: 14
d_gene: -
j_gene: TRBJ1-3

CDR3nt: TGTGCCAGCAGTTTTGGGGCAGGGGGTGTCAACTATGGCTACACCTTC
CDR3aa: CASSFGAGGVNYGYTF
abundance: -
v_gene: TRBV28
len: 16
d_gene: TRBD1
j_gene: TRBJ1-2

CDR3nt: TGTGCCTGGAGTGTACGAGCCTCTGGGGCCAACGTCCTGACTTTC
CDR3aa: CAWSVRASGANVLTF
abundance: few
v_gene: TRBV30
len: 15
d_gene: -
j_gene: TRBJ2-6

CDR3nt: TGTGCCAGCAGCTTAGCTATGCACCCCCGGACGCAGTATTTT
CDR3aa: CASSLAMHPRTQYF
abundance: -
v_gene: TRBV7-2
len: 14
d_gene: -
j_gene: TRBJ2-3

CDR3nt: TGCAGCGTTGTACTAGCGACAAACACCGGGGAGCTGTTTTTT
CDR3aa: CSVVLATNTGELFF
abundance: -
v_gene: TRBV29-1
len: 14
d_gene: TRBD2
j_gene: TRBJ2-2

CDR3nt: TGTGCCAGCAGCCTCTCTGGAAACACCATATATTTT
CDR3aa: CASSLSGNTIYF
abundance: -
v_gene: TRBV11-2
len: 12
d_gene: -
j_gene: TRBJ1-3

CDR3nt: TGTGCCAGCAGTGAAGGGGGCCTGATGAACACTGAAGCTTTCTTT
CDR3aa: CASSEGGLMNTEAFF
abundance: -
v_gene: TRBV2
len: 15
d_gene: -
j_gene: TRBJ1-1

CDR3nt: TGTGCCACGCAGCAACTCGGGACAGGGAATGAAAAACTGTTTTTT
CDR3aa: CATQQLGTGNEKLFF
abundance: -
v_gene: TRBV10-3
len: 15
d_gene: TRBD1
j_gene: TRBJ1-4

CDR3nt: TGTGCCAGCAGTTTAACCCCACTAGCGGGGCCTTACGAGCAGTACTTC
CDR3aa: CASSLTPLAGPYEQYF
abundance: -
v_gene: TRBV27
len: 16
d_gene: TRBD2
j_gene: TRBJ2-7

CDR3nt: TGTGCCAGCAGCTCGACAGGGGGGGAGCCCCAGCATTTT
CDR3aa: CASSSTGGEPQHF
abundance: few
v_gene: TRBV7-9
len: 13
d_gene: TRBD1
j_gene: TRBJ1-5

CDR3nt: TGTGCCAGCAGCCGGGACACCGCGCAAGAGACCCAGTACTTC
CDR3aa: CASSRDTAQETQYF
abundance: -
v_gene: TRBV25-1
len: 14
d_gene: -
j_gene: TRBJ2-5

CDR3nt: TGTGCCAGCAGGTCAGCCGACCGACTTCTATACGAGCAGTACTTC
CDR3aa: CASRSADRLLYEQYF
abundance: -
v_gene: TRBV28
len: 15
d_gene: -
j_gene: TRBJ2-7

CDR3nt: TGTGCCTGGAGTGATACCCCGGGACAGGGATCCGATGAGCAGTTCTTC
CDR3aa: CAWSDTPGQGSDEQFF
abundance: -
v_gene: TRBV30
len: 16
d_gene: TRBD1
j_gene: TRBJ2-1

CDR3nt: TGCGCCAGCTCTCCCAGGGTGAACACTGAAGCTTTCTTT
CDR3aa: CASSPRVNTEAFF
abundance: few
v_gene: TRBV10-1
len: 13
d_gene: -
j_gene: TRBJ1-1

CDR3nt: TGTGCCAGCGGGGCCCCGTACAATGAGCAGTTCTTC
CDR3aa: CASGAPYNEQFF
abundance: -
v_gene: TRBV27
len: 12
d_gene: -
j_gene: TRBJ2-1

CDR3nt: TGTGCCAGCAGCTACCCGAGGGGGTTACACAATGAGCAGTTCTTC
CDR3aa: CASSYPRGLHNEQFF
abundance: -
v_gene: TRBV5-4
len: 15
d_gene: -
j_gene: TRBJ2-1

CDR3nt: TGTGCCAGCAGCGTTCGGGGGGACACTGAAGCTTTCTTT
CDR3aa: CASSVRGDTEAFF
abundance: -
v_gene: TRBV9
len: 13
d_gene: -
j_gene: TRBJ1-1

CDR3nt: TGTGCCAGCAGTGTACCCGGGACAGGCTACGAGCAGTACTTC
CDR3aa: CASSVPGTGYEQYF
abundance: -
v_gene: TRBV6-1
len: 14
d_gene: TRBD1
j_gene: TRBJ2-7

CDR3nt: TGCGCCAGCAGCTTGGCCGGCGGAGACACTGAAGCTTTCTTT
CDR3aa: CASSLAGGDTEAFF
abundance: -
v_gene: TRBV5-1
len: 14
d_gene: -
j_gene: TRBJ1-1

CDR3nt: TGTGCCAGCAGTGCCTCGACAGGTTATAGCAATCAGCCCCAGCATTTT
CDR3aa: CASSASTGYSNQPQHF
abundance: -
v_gene: TRBV6-1
len: 16
d_gene: -
j_gene: TRBJ1-5

CDR3nt: TGTGCCAGCCTTCGCGAAGGGAGCTACGAGCAGTACTTC
CDR3aa: CASLREGSYEQYF
abundance: -
v_gene: TRBV28
len: 13
d_gene: -
j_gene: TRBJ2-7

CDR3nt: TGTGCCAGCTCAGCGGCGAATTTAAACTATGGCTACACCTTC
CDR3aa: CASSAANLNYGYTF
abundance: -
v_gene: TRBV18
len: 14
d_gene: -
j_gene: TRBJ1-2

CDR3nt: TGTGCCAGCAGCTTGGAAATAGGACAGTCAGGGAACACTGAAGCTTTCTTT
CDR3aa: CASSLEIGQSGNTEAFF
abundance: -
v_gene: TRBV5-8
len: 17
d_gene: -
j_gene: TRBJ1-1

CDR3nt: TGCGCCAGCGGGCCAGGGGGAACTAATGAAAAACTGTTTTTT
CDR3aa: CASGPGGTNEKLFF
abundance: -
v_gene: TRBV5-1
len: 14
d_gene: TRBD1
j_gene: TRBJ1-4

CDR3nt: TGTGCCAGCAGCGTATCGGGGGTTAACACCGGGGAGCTGTTTTTT
CDR3aa: CASSVSGVNTGELFF
abundance: -
v_gene: TRBV9
len: 15
d_gene: -
j_gene: TRBJ2-2

CDR3nt: TGTGCCAGCAGTTTCTTTAGCGGGGGAAACAATGAGCAGTTCTTC
CDR3aa: CASSFFSGGNNEQFF
abundance: -
v_gene: TRBV27
len: 15
d_gene: TRBD2
j_gene: TRBJ2-1

CDR3nt: TGCGCCAGCAGCTTGGGGGCTGCCGGGGGTCGAAAGGGCTACACCTTC
CDR3aa: CASSLGAAGGRKGYTF
abundance: -
v_gene: TRBV5-1
len: 16
d_gene: -
j_gene: TRBJ1-2

CDR3nt: TGTGCCAGTAGTGCGCAGGGAACTAATGAAAAACTGTTTTTT
CDR3aa: CASSAQGTNEKLFF
abundance: -
v_gene: TRBV19
len: 14
d_gene: -
j_gene: TRBJ1-4